This passage covers 12 T cell receptor beta chains from one sample sequenced in a study of CD8 T cells in ankylosing spondylitis. Notes on the study in general: What appeared characteristic of ankylosing spondylitis blood was a TCR beta motif of seven to nine highly homologous variants.

These TCRs are of unknown antigen specificity. TCRdb re-called the 5' RACE reads through MiXCR, storing one row per CDR3 protein. The sample shows fewer than 750,000 distinct CDR3 sequences, roughly 19% of them seen only once. Sequencing used blood, either unsorted or a sorted T cell fraction (not recorded which). The receptors derive from a male donor with ankylosing spondylitis.

The table lists this clonotype with a few counts. The CDR3 DNA is TGCAGCGTTGAAGATCGGTCGGCCTCCTACGAGCAGTACTTC. Translation gives CSVEDRSASYEQYF. The rearrangement links TRBV29-1 to TRBJ2-7; D not resolved. The V and J ends lost 0 bases and 0 bases respectively, with 9 bases between them. Germline V lookup: CDR1 SQVTM, CDR2 ANQGSEA. The CDR3 is made up of 14 amino acids.

This clonotype was counted ten times or more. This chain connects TRBV5-1 to TRBJ2-2, with 10 bases lining up with TRBD2. The CDR3 consists of 15 residues. After removal of 1 base from V and 7 bases from J, the junction contained 4 bases not matched to a gene. Germline V lookup: CDR1 SGHRS, CDR2 YFSETQ. The CDR3 coding sequence is TGCGCCAGCAGCTTGCTAGCGGGAGCGGTCGGGGAGCTGTTTTTT. This sequence encodes CASSLLAGAVGELFF. Together with reference TRBV5-1 and TRBJ2-2, the CDR3 gives the full variable domain: KAGVTQTPRYLIKTRGQQVTLSCSPISGHRSVSWYQQTPGQGLQFLFEYFSETQRNKGNFPGRFSGRQFSNSRSEMNVSTLELGDSALYLCASSLLAGAVGELFFGEGSRLTVL.

The chain combines TRBV20-1 with TRBJ2-3; D is perhaps TRBD2 (5 bases). The V end was cut by 1 base, the J end by 2 bases, with 10 bases between. CDR1 DFQATT and CDR2 SNEGSKA come from the germline V gene (reference sequence). This CDR3 has 14 amino acids. This chain's CDR3 is CSARVVGLTDTQYF. The CDR3, as DNA: TGCAGTGCTAGAGTTGTCGGACTCACAGATACGCAGTATTTT.

This clonotype came up many times. The chain is built from TRBV29-1 and TRBJ2-4; D is unresolved. This CDR3 comprises 14 residues. Trimming pared 0 bases from V and 7 bases from J, leaving 13 bases between. The germline V gene has CDR1 SQVTM and CDR2 ANQGSEA. The CDR3 reads CSVEEETEDNIQYF. The DNA for the CDR3 is TGCAGCGTTGAAGAGGAGACCGAAGATAACATTCAGTACTTC. Based on the CDR3 plus reference TRBV29-1 and TRBJ2-4, the full variable domain is SAVISQKPSRDICQRGTSLTIQCQVDSQVTMMFWYRQQPGQSLTLIATANQGSEATYESGFVIDKFPISRPNLTFSTLTVSNMSPEDSSIYLCSVEEETEDNIQYFGAGTRLSVL.

This clonotype was picked up a small number of times. This chain uses TRBV7-2 with TRBJ2-1, with D uncertain. Germline CDR1 is SGHTA and CDR2 is FQGNSA. CDR3 length: 12 residues. With 5 bases removed from V and 10 bases from J, the gap between germline ends came to 12 bases. CDR3 in DNA: TGTGCCAGCAGCCCCCATATCAACGAGCAGTTCTTC. Amino acids: CASSPHINEQFF.

This chain links TRBV11-2 with TRBJ2-5; tentatively, D is TRBD1 (5 bases). CDR1 is SGHAT, CDR2 FQNNGV, per germline. Deletions cut 1 base from V and 4 bases from J, with 13 bases between. The CDR3 sequence is 15 residues long. This CDR3 reads CASSLVGLGTETQYF. The CDR3 region has the DNA TGTGCCAGCAGCTTAGTGGGGCTGGGTACAGAGACCCAGTACTTC.

The genes are TRBV12-3 or TRBV12-4 and TRBJ2-7; 8 bases agree with TRBD1. V lost 6 bases to trimming and J lost 5 bases; unmatched junction nucleotides: 6. This CDR3 comprises 13 residues. The CDR3 coding sequence is TGTGCCAGCAGCTGGACAGGGATGGACGAGCAGTACTTC. It yields the protein CASSWTGMDEQYF.

This sequence joins TRBV24-1 and TRBJ2-5, with 9 bases aligning to TRBD1. This CDR3 has 13 amino acids. With V trimmed by 12 bases and J by 5 bases, 9 bases remained unmatched. Germline V gene data show CDR1 as KGHDR and CDR2 as SFDVKD. CDR3 loop: CAPEQGAGETQYF. CDR3 nucleotide sequence: TGTGCCCCAGAACAGGGGGCGGGTGAGACCCAGTACTTC.

V usage is TRBV7-7 and J usage is TRBJ2-5; 11 nucleotides agree with TRBD2. CDR1 and CDR2 (germline): SSHAT, FNYEAQ (reference sequence). The CDR3 runs to 17 residues. Trimming cost V 5 bases and J 1 base; bases outside gene matches: 9. The CDR3 DNA reads TGTGCCAGCAGCAGAGCCGGGACTAGCGGAATCCAAGAGACCCAGTACTTC. Translating gives CASSRAGTSGIQETQYF.

V is TRBV20-1 and J is TRBJ2-7; D perhaps matches TRBD2 (6 bases). Germline V lookup: CDR1 DFQATT, CDR2 SNEGSKA (reference sequence). The CDR3 length is 14 residues. With 0 bases removed from V and 2 bases from J, the gap between germline ends came to 11 bases. CDR3 residues: CSARDPGRAYEQYF. CDR3 in DNA: TGCAGTGCTAGAGATCCCGGGAGAGCCTACGAGCAGTACTTC.

The genes are TRBV6-5 and TRBJ1-2; TRBD1 might be the D (6 bases). The V end was cut by 0 bases, the J end by 4 bases, with 12 bases between. The CDR3 consists of 15 residues. Germline CDR1 reads MNHEY; CDR2 reads SVGAGI. The CDR3 bases are TGTGCCAGCAGTTACTCGGGGACACTATTCTATGGCTACACCTTC. It yields the protein CASSYSGTLFYGYTF.

This clonotype was detected many times. This chain links TRBV7-2 with TRBJ1-3; D is undetermined. Germline V CDR1 and CDR2: SGHTA, FQGNSA. V was pared by 5 bases and J by 6 bases, with 14 bases between. CDR3 length: 14 amino acids. CDR3: CASSPSLRENTIYF. The CDR3 DNA follows: TGTGCCAGCAGCCCGTCGCTCCGGGAAAACACCATATATTTT. Drawing the rest from reference TRBV7-2 and TRBJ1-3, the complete variable domain is GAGVSQSPSNKVTEKGKDVELRCDPISGHTALYWYRQSLGQGLEFLIYFQGNSAPDKSGLPSDRFSAERTGGSVSTLTIQRTQQEDSAVYLCASSPSLRENTIYFGEGSWLTVV.